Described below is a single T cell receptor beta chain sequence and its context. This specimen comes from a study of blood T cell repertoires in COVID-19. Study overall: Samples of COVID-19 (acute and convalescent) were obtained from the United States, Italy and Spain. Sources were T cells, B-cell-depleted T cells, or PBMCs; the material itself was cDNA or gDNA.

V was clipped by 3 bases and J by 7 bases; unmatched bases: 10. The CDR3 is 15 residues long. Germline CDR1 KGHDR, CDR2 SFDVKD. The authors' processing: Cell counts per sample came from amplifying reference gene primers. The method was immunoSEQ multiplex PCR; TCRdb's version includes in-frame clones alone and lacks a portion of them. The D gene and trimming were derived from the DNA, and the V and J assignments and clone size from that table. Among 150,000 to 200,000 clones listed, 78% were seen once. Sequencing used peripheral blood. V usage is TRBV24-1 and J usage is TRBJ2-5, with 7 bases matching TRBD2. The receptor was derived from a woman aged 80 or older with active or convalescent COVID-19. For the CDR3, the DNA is TGTGCCACCAGTGATATACGGACGGGCGGGGGGACCCAGTACTTC. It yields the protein CATSDIRTGGGTQYF.